The subject of this entry is one T cell receptor (beta chain). Followed over time, Seattle patients had been enrolled while infection was active. The data were obtained in a study of blood T cell repertoires in COVID-19. The trim removed 5 bases at V and 2 bases at J, leaving 5 bases unmatched. Germline V CDR1 and CDR2: PRHDT, FYEKMQ (reference sequence). This CDR3 is built from 14 residues. As originally analysed: Reference gene primer amplification gave estimated nucleated cell counts. Repertoires were generated with immunoSEQ multiplex PCR, while TCRdb's copy carries only in-frame clones and drops some. The V and J calls and clone size come from that table; D and trimming were worked out from the DNA. The data contain about 260,000 clones, more than 85% of them seen just once; the ten biggest clones take up under 3%.

V and J are TRBV13 and TRBJ2-7, with 8 bases lining up with TRBD2. The TCR sequence derives from a person aged 18 to 30 with COVID-19, enrolled during active disease. Specimen: peripheral blood. The CDR3 is CASSLGLATYEQYF. CDR3 coding DNA: TGTGCCAGCAGCCTCGGACTAGCTACCTACGAGCAGTACTTC. Supplemented by reference TRBV13 and TRBJ2-7, the full variable domain reads AAGVIQSPRHLIKEKRETATLKCYPIPRHDTVYWYQQGPGQDPQFLISFYEKMQSDKGSIPDRFSAQQFSDYHSELNMSSLELGDSALYFCASSLGLATYEQYFGPGTRLTVT.